This entry lists 23 T cell receptor beta chains sequenced from one sample in a study of CD8+CD57+ T cells in acquired aplastic anemia. Selection for sequencing was limited to patients who had shown CD8+CD57+ cell expansion by flow cytometry. The use of genomic DNA as template underpinned the TCR beta VDJ and CDR3 profiling. TCRdb used MiXCR to reprocess the reads, holding one entry per CDR3 protein. The sample lists under 150,000 distinct CDR3 sequences, about 40% occurring once. Specimen: sorted CD4+, CD8+, or CD8+CD57+ T cells (not recorded which) from PBMCs. These receptors were taken from a human donor with aplastic anemia.

To note about this clonotype: A much more abundant neighbour one base away suggests this may be a read error. This chain links TRBV3-1 with TRBJ2-7; D might be TRBD1 (6 bases). V was shortened by 3 bases and J by 4 bases, with 13 bases between the two germline ends. The CDR3 sequence is 14 residues long. CDR1 and CDR2 (germline): LGHDT, YNNKEL (reference sequence). The chain's CDR3 is CASSHAGERYEQYV. The CDR3, as DNA: TGTGCCAGCAGCCACGCAGGGGAAAGGTACGAGCAGTACGTC.

V and J are TRBV2 and TRBJ2-7; D call uncertain. Germline V CDR1 and CDR2: SNHLY, FYNNEI. The CDR3 is 11 amino acids. CDR3 nucleotides: TGTGCCAGCAGTGACACAGACGAGCAATACGTC. Amino acids: CASSDTDEQYV.

The chain is built from TRBV25-1 and TRBJ1-1; no firm D call. Germline lookup yields CDR1 MGHDK and CDR2 SYGVNS. The CDR3 spans 11 residues. CDR3 sequence (DNA): TGTGCTAGAGTCGGGTCCACTGAAGCTTTCTTT. It translates to CARVGSTEAFF.

At least ten counts were recorded for this clonotype. The chain uses TRBV15 and TRBJ1-3; D call uncertain. Trimming removed 1 base from V and 1 base from J, with 5 bases in between. The CDR3 has 14 residues. Germline V lookup: CDR1 LNHNV, CDR2 YYDKDF (reference sequence). The chain's CDR3 is CATSRGGSGNTIYF. CDR3 DNA: TGTGCCACCAGCAGAGGAGGTTCTGGAAACACCATATATTTT.

This clonotype was observed at least ten times. The gene calls are TRBV19 and TRBJ1-5; D is unresolved. The V gene lost 0 bases and the J gene lost 7 bases, with 10 bases spanning the gap. Germline V lookup: CDR1 LNHDA, CDR2 SQIVND (reference sequence). The CDR3 runs to 14 residues. CDR3 residues: CASSIDRAEQPQHF. The CDR3 nucleotides are TGTGCCAGTAGTATAGATAGGGCGGAGCAGCCCCAGCATTTT.

The V and J genes are TRBV12-3 or TRBV12-4 and TRBJ1-1, with 9 bases that match TRBD1. This CDR3 comprises 14 residues. Trimming cost V 8 bases and J 4 bases; bases outside gene matches: 8. CDR3 in amino acids: CASGPGQGSTEAFF. In nucleotides, the CDR3 is TGTGCCAGCGGCCCTGGACAGGGGAGCACTGAAGCTTTCTTT.

The sample holds a few counts of this clonotype. The CDR3 coding sequence is TGTGCCAGCAGCCTGGGACTTTTAGGAGTTCAGCCCCAGCATTTT. It specifies CASSLGLLGVQPQHF. This chain connects TRBV28 to TRBJ1-5; D perhaps matches TRBD1 (5 bases). V lost 6 bases to trimming and J lost 6 bases, with 18 bases between them. Germline CDR1 is MDHEN and CDR2 is SYDVKM. This CDR3 is built from 15 residues.

This clonotype was seen ten or more times. The rearrangement uses TRBV20-1 and TRBJ1-1, with 10 bases fitting TRBD1. This CDR3 comprises 15 residues. Germline V lookup: CDR1 DFQATT, CDR2 SNEGSKA (reference sequence). V lost 5 bases and J lost 6; bases outside the gene matches: 12. The CDR3 reads CSAPGGTGVFAEAFF. The CDR3 nucleotides are TGCAGTGCTCCTGGCGGGACAGGGGTGTTTGCTGAAGCTTTCTTT.

J is TRBJ2-7 and V is TRBV19; the D is unclear. The germline CDR1 and CDR2 sequences are LNHDA and SQIVND (reference sequence). CDR3 length equals 14 residues. The V gene lost 7 bases and the J gene lost 3 bases, with 16 bases spanning the gap. The CDR3: CASNPSPGGYEQYF. Here the CDR3 DNA reads TGTGCCAGTAACCCTTCCCCCGGTGGCTACGAGCAGTACTTC.

The gene calls are TRBV12-3 or TRBV12-4 and TRBJ2-3; D perhaps matches TRBD1 (6 bases). The V end lost 4 bases, the J end lost 5 bases, and 16 bases lay between the germline ends. The CDR3 totals 15 residues. CDR3 in DNA: TGTGCCAGCAGTTGGGGGCGGCTCGGCGGAGATACGCAGTATTTT. Translating it yields CASSWGRLGGDTQYF.

This clonotype was observed a handful of times. V gene TRBV4-2 combines with J gene TRBJ2-7; D may match TRBD1 or TRBD2 (7 bases each). With 0 bases removed from V and 4 bases from J, the gap between germline ends came to 13 bases. CDR1 is LGHNA and CDR2 is YNFKEQ in the germline V gene. This CDR3 has 15 residues. CDR3 nucleotide sequence: TGTGCCAGCAGCCAAGACAGGGGGGGGGGGTACGAGCAGTACTTC. Its protein product is CASSQDRGGGYEQYF.

Ten or more counts support this clonotype. V is TRBV20-1 and J is TRBJ1-3; D is uncertain. This CDR3 comprises 15 residues. V lost 3 bases and J lost 7, with 19 bases in between. Germline V gene data show CDR1 as DFQATT and CDR2 as SNEGSKA (reference sequence). Here the CDR3 reads CSARTLPTLGNTIYF. Here the CDR3 DNA reads TGCAGTGCTAGGACGTTACCTACATTGGGGAACACCATATATTTT.

There are many counts of this clonotype. The rearrangement uses TRBV19 and TRBJ1-2; D not resolved. The CDR3 has 15 residues. Germline lookup yields CDR1 LNHDA and CDR2 SQIVND (reference sequence). V lost 4 bases to trimming and J lost 4 bases, with 16 bases between them. The CDR3 coding sequence is TGTGCCAGTAGTACTGCCCCGGGTAGGCGCTATGGCTACACCTTC. This codes for CASSTAPGRRYGYTF.

This clonotype showed up many times. This chain uses TRBV5-1 with TRBJ1-5; D possibly corresponds to TRBD1 (5 bases). The germline CDR1 and CDR2 sequences are SGHRS and YFSETQ. Trimming removed 1 base from V and 7 bases from J, with 12 bases in between. CDR3 length: 14 amino acids. This CDR3 is CASSLRQGDQPQHF. The CDR3, as DNA: TGCGCCAGCAGCTTGAGGCAGGGAGACCAGCCCCAGCATTTT.

The genes are TRBV14 and TRBJ1-2, with no clear D. Trimming removed 1 base from V and 7 bases from J, with 10 bases in between. From germline, CDR1 is SGHDN and CDR2 FVKESK. The CDR3 contains 13 residues. CDR3 residues: CASSQARERGYTF. The CDR3 coding sequence is TGTGCCAGCAGCCAAGCCCGTGAGCGTGGCTACACCTTC.

This clonotype was recorded once. This chain links TRBV10-3 with TRBJ1-1; possibly TRBD1 for D (6 bases). The CDR3 is made up of 11 amino acids. Trimming cost V 10 bases and J 11 bases, with 17 bases left between them. Germline CDR1 ENHRY, CDR2 SYGVKD. The CDR3 is CASLGAFGAFF. In DNA, the CDR3 is TGTGCCAGCCTGGGGGCATTTGGCGCTTTCTTT.

The chain combines TRBV10-1 with TRBJ2-2; 7 bases are shared with TRBD2. V shed 0 bases and J 8 bases; nucleotides not matched to a gene: 3. This CDR3 is built from 14 residues. Germline loops: CDR1 WNHNN, CDR2 SYGVQD (reference sequence). As DNA, the CDR3 is TGCGCCAGCAGTGAGTCTAGCGGGCGTGGGGAGCTGTTTTTT. Translation gives CASSESSGRGELFF.

This clonotype occurred many times. V gene TRBV10-3 combines with J gene TRBJ1-3; the D gene is possibly TRBD1 (6 bases). The CDR3 extends over 11 amino acids. Trimming stripped 8 bases from V and 4 bases from J, with 6 bases between. Germline CDR1 ENHRY, CDR2 SYGVKD. The CDR3 sequence: CAIGQGNTIYF. CDR3 in DNA: TGTGCCATCGGACAGGGAAACACCATATATTTT.

At least ten counts were recorded for this clonotype. J is TRBJ1-2 and V is TRBV5-6; 7 bases are shared with TRBD1. The CDR3 length is 18 residues. In germline, CDR1 is SGHDT, CDR2 YYEEEE. V was clipped by 3 bases and J by 0 bases; unmatched bases: 14. The CDR3 reads CASSSILQTGLPNYGYTF. The CDR3 DNA is TGTGCCAGCAGCTCCATCTTACAGACAGGGCTCCCTAACTATGGCTACACCTTC.

Of note for this clonotype: Its ends do not fully match the called genes, so a read error is possible. The chain combines TRBV4-1 with TRBJ1-2; 10 nucleotides line up with TRBD1. The CDR3 sequence is 21 residues long. Per germline, CDR1 MGHRA and CDR2 YSYEKL. CDR3 bases: TGCGCCAGCAGCCAAGCTTTTCGACAGGGGGCGGGTGTTGGTTCTAACTATGGCTACGCCTTC. Translating gives CASSQAFRQGAGVGSNYGYAF.

This clonotype came up a few times. The chain recombines TRBV20-1 with TRBJ2-6, with no clear D. The CDR3 runs to 14 residues. Germline values: CDR1 DFQATT, CDR2 SNEGSKA (reference sequence). Trimming removed 1 base from V and 0 bases from J, with 4 bases in between. The CDR3 bases are TGCAGTGCTAGAGGAGGCTCTGGGGCCAACGTCCTGACTTTC. Encoded protein: CSARGGSGANVLTF.

The J gene is TRBJ1-5, the V gene TRBV2; no clear D. The germline gives CDR1 SNHLY, CDR2 FYNNEI. With 4 bases removed from V and 11 bases from J, the gap between germline ends came to 12 bases. The CDR3 totals 12 residues. The CDR3 DNA is TGTGCCAGCAGTGTGACGGAAGAGACCCAGCATTTT. Protein: CASSVTEETQHF.

The rearrangement links TRBV19 to TRBJ2-5; no clear D gene. Germline V CDR1 and CDR2: LNHDA, SQIVND (reference sequence). The CDR3 sequence is 14 residues long. V lost 1 base and J lost 2, with 8 bases in between. The CDR3 DNA reads TGTGCCAGTAGTATAGTTACAGATCAAGAGACCCAGTACTTC. This encodes CASSIVTDQETQYF.